This T cell receptor (beta chain) emerged from a study of long-term antiretroviral therapy in people with HIV. At the survey level, the v3.0 immunoSEQ assay was run. For each individual sample, sequencing targeted roughly 40,000-55,000 T-cell genomes. The method was immunoSEQ multiplex PCR; TCRdb's version includes in-frame clones alone and lacks a portion of them. The sample has approximately 20,000 clones, approximately 88% seen once. Study-wide results and limits: HIV repertoires spanned narrower CDR3 length ranges than controls.

A remark on this clone: Antigen specificity is unknown.

The CDR3 totals 13 residues. Looked up from germline, CDR1 is SGHRS and CDR2 is YFSETQ. V shed 0 bases and J 5 bases; nucleotides not matched to a gene: 2. This sequence originates from a man between 18 and 29 years old with HIV. The sequenced sample was unsorted PBMCs, obtained 0.9 years after starting antiretroviral therapy. The chain carries TRBV5-1 and TRBJ2-7; 7 bases fit TRBD1. CDR3 DNA sequence: TGCGCCAGCAGCTTGGAAACAGGGGACGAGCAGTACGTC. This encodes CASSLETGDEQYV.